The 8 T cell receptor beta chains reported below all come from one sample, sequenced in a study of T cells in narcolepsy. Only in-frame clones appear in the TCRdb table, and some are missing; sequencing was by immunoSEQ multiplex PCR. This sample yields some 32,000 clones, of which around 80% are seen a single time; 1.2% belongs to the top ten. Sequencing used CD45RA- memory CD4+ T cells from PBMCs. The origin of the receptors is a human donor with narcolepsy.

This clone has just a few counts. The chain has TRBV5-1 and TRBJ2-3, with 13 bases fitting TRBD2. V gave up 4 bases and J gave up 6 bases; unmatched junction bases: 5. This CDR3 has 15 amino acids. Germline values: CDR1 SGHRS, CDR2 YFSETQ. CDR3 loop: CASSQLAGGTDTQYF. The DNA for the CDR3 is TGCGCCAGCAGCCAACTAGCGGGGGGGACGGATACGCAGTATTTT. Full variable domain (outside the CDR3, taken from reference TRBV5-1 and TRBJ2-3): KAGVTQTPRYLIKTRGQQVTLSCSPISGHRSVSWYQQTPGQGLQFLFEYFSETQRNKGNFPGRFSGRQFSNSRSEMNVSTLELGDSALYLCASSQLAGGTDTQYFGPGTRLTVL.

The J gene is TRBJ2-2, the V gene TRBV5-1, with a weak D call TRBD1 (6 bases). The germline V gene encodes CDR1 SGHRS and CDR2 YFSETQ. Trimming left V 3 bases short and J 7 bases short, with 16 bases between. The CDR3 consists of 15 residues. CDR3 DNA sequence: TGCGCCAGCAGCTCCGAGCTGACAGGTCGCGGGGAGCTGTTTTTT. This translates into CASSSELTGRGELFF. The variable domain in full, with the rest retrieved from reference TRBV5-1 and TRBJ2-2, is KAGVTQTPRYLIKTRGQQVTLSCSPISGHRSVSWYQQTPGQGLQFLFEYFSETQRNKGNFPGRFSGRQFSNSRSEMNVSTLELGDSALYLCASSSELTGRGELFFGEGSRLTVL.

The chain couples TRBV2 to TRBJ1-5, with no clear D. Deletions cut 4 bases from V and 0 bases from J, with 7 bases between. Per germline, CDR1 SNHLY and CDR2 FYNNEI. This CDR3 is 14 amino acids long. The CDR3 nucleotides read TGTGCCAGCAGTGTTTCCTATAGCAATCAGCCCCAGCATTTT. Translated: CASSVSYSNQPQHF. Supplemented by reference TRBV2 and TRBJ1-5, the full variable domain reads EPEVTQTPSHQVTQMGQEVILRCVPISNHLYFYWYRQILGQKVEFLVSFYNNEISEKSEIFDDQFSVERPDGSNFTLKIRSTKLEDSAMYFCASSVSYSNQPQHFGDGTRLSIL.

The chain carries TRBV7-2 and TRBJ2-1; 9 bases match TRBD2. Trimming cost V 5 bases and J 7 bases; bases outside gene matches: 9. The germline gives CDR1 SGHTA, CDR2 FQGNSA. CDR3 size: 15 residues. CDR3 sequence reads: CASSVSGGTTNEQFF. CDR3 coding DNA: TGTGCCAGCAGCGTTAGCGGGGGCACGACGAATGAGCAGTTCTTC.

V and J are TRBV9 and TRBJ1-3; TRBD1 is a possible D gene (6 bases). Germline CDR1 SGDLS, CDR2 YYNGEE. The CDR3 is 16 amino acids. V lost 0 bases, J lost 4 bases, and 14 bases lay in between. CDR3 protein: CASSVAPGVTGNTIYF. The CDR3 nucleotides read TGTGCCAGCAGCGTAGCTCCAGGGGTCACAGGAAACACCATATATTTT.

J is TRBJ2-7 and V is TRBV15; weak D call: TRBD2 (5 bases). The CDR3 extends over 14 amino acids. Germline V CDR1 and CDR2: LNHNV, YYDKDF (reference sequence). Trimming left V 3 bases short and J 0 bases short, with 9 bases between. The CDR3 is CATSRDFYSYEQYF. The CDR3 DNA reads TGTGCCACCAGCAGGGACTTTTACTCCTACGAGCAGTACTTC. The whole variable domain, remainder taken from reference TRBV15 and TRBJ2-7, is DAMVIQNPRYQVTQFGKPVTLSCSQTLNHNVMYWYQQKSSQAPKLLFHYYDKDFNNEADTPDNFQSRRPNTSFCFLDIRSPGLGDTAMYLCATSRDFYSYEQYFGPGTRLTVT.

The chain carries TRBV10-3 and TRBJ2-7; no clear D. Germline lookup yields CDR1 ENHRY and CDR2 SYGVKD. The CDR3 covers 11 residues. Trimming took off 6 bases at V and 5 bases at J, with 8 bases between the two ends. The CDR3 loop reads CAIRNIDEQYF. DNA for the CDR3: TGTGCCATCAGGAACATCGACGAGCAGTACTTC.

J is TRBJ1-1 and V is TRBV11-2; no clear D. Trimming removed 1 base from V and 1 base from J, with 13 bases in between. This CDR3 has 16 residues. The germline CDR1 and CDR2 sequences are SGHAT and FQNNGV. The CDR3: CASSLAPQPGNTEAFF. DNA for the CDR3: TGTGCCAGCAGCTTAGCCCCCCAGCCTGGGAACACTGAAGCTTTCTTT.